This TCR beta chain was identified during a study of human T cells and chemical hapten exposure. Described time point: pre-sensitization, week 0. The treatment was: therapeutic diphenylcyclopropenone sensitization with weekly scalp DPC. One entry per CDR3 protein, called by TCRdb with MiXCR from the RACE reads. The sample shows roughly 100,000 distinct CDR3 sequences, around 12% of them seen only once. This clonotype was counted between two and nine times. V was shortened by 6 bases and J by 8 bases, with 18 bases between the two germline ends. This CDR3 comprises 14 residues. Germline V lookup: CDR1 MNHEY, CDR2 SVGAGI.

The source of this sequence is a woman aged 45-60 years with alopecia areata. Some clones in this sample may be carry-over from other donors' samples. The chain couples TRBV6-5 to TRBJ2-3; tentative D call: TRBD1 (6 bases). Sample: whole blood, taken in connection with sensitization to the hapten diphenylcyclopropenone (DPC). This CDR3 reads CASSGGLTRGTQYF. The CDR3 DNA follows: TGTGCCAGCAGCGGAGGACTCACCAGGGGTACGCAGTATTTT.